This passage covers 3 T cell receptor beta chains from one sample sequenced in a study of blood T cell repertoires in COVID-19. Generated by immunoSEQ multiplex PCR, the TCRdb table keeps only in-frame clones and is missing some. The data contain some 83,000 clones, roughly nine tenths of them singletons. The specimen sequenced was peripheral blood. These receptors were taken from a man aged 80 or over in a cohort sampled during active COVID-19.

The chain joins TRBV25-1 to TRBJ1-6; D is perhaps TRBD1 (5 bases). Trimming stripped 3 bases from V and 10 bases from J, with 10 bases between. The CDR3 has 13 residues. CDR1 and CDR2 (germline): MGHDK, SYGVNS. CDR3 amino acids: CASSDDGGSPLHF. The CDR3, as DNA: TGTGCCAGCAGTGACGATGGGGGGTCACCCCTCCACTTT.

This chain connects TRBV10-3 to TRBJ1-1, with 9 positions matching TRBD1. This CDR3 has 14 amino acids. Per germline, CDR1 ENHRY and CDR2 SYGVKD. V was clipped by 5 bases and J by 6 bases; unmatched bases: 7. The CDR3 spells CAISLTGGLAEAFF. As DNA, the CDR3 is TGTGCCATCAGTCTAACAGGGGGCCTCGCTGAAGCTTTCTTT.

The chain recombines TRBV19 with TRBJ1-3, with a tentative D call TRBD1 (6 bases). The CDR3 extends over 14 amino acids. The V gene's germline CDR1 is LNHDA and CDR2 SQIVND (reference sequence). The V end lost 9 bases, the J end lost 3 bases, and 15 bases lay between the germline ends. CDR3 region: CASTQQGFGNTIYF. CDR3 nucleotide sequence: TGTGCCAGCACCCAACAGGGTTTTGGAAACACCATATATTTT.